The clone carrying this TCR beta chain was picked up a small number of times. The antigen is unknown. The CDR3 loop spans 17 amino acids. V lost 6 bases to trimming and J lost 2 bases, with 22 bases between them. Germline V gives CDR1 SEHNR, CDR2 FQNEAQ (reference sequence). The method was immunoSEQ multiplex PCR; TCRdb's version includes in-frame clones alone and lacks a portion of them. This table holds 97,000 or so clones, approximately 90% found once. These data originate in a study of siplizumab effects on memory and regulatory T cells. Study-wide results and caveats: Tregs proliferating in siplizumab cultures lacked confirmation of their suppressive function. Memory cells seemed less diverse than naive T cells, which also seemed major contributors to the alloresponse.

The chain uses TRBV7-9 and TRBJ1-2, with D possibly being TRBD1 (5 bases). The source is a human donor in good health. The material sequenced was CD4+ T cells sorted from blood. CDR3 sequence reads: CASSPRGGSGLNYGYTF. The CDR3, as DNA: TGTGCCAGCAGTCCACGGGGGGGATCGGGACTGAACTATGGCTACACCTTC.